This T cell receptor beta chain was obtained from a study of blood T cell repertoires in COVID-19. Libraries were prepared by immunoSEQ multiplex PCR; TCRdb keeps only in-frame clonotypes and omits some of them. The sample lists roughly 500,000 clones, 75% to 90% occurring once. V was cut by 6 bases and J by 9 bases, with 16 bases left in between. The CDR3 consists of 14 residues. The germline gives CDR1 SGHRS, CDR2 YFSETQ. The sequence was obtained from a man between 18 and 29 years old with COVID-19, enrolled during active disease. The gene calls are TRBV5-1 and TRBJ1-6, with D possibly being TRBD1 (5 bases). The specimen sequenced was peripheral blood. This chain's CDR3 is CASKLQVSGSPLHF. The CDR3 nucleotides are TGCGCCAGCAAGCTACAGGTTTCGGGTTCACCCCTCCACTTT.